This T cell receptor (beta chain) was sequenced in a study of T cell changes during pregnancy in multiple sclerosis. TCRdb keeps only in-frame clones here, not all; method: immunoSEQ multiplex PCR. Of about 49,000 clones in the sample, approximately 94% were seen once. Germline CDR1 LNHDA, CDR2 SQIVND (reference sequence). Trimming took 3 bases from V and 6 from J, leaving 11 bases between them. The CDR3 is 14 amino acids. This clonotype was sampled from a female donor with multiple sclerosis, enrolled in a pregnancy study. The sequences come from CD8+ T cells from peripheral blood mononuclear cells, collected before pregnancy. This chain links TRBV19 with TRBJ2-2, with D maybe TRBD1 (5 bases). CDR3 nucleotides: TGTGCCAGTAGTATTGAAGGGGTCCCCGGGGAGCTGTTTTTT. Protein product: CASSIEGVPGELFF. The variable domain in full, with the rest retrieved from reference TRBV19 and TRBJ2-2, is DGGITQSPKYLFRKEGQNVTLSCEQNLNHDAMYWYRQDPGQGLRLIYYSQIVNDFQKGDIAEGYSVSREKKESFPLTVTSAQKNPTAFYLCASSIEGVPGELFFGEGSRLTVL.